The 19 T cell receptor beta chains below all came from one sample that was sequenced in a study of T cell responses to AZD1222 COVID-19 vaccine. Measured with immunoSEQ multiplex PCR; TCRdb has only the in-frame clones, and not every one. Of 150,000 to 200,000 clones in the sample, 80% to 95% were seen once. This material consisted of peripheral blood, taken 28 days after the second AZD1222 dose. These receptors originate from an adult who received the AZD1222 COVID-19 vaccine.

This chain joins TRBV24-1 and TRBJ2-6, with D maybe TRBD1 (6 bases). Germline CDR1 and CDR2: KGHDR and SFDVKD. The length of the CDR3 is 17 residues. V gave up 3 bases and J gave up 4 bases, with 15 bases separating them. In DNA, the CDR3 is TGTGCCACCAGTGATACGCAACAGGGAGCCGGGGCCAACGTCCTGACTTTC. It codes for CATSDTQQGAGANVLTF.

V and J are TRBV19 and TRBJ2-2; TRBD2 aligns across 8 bases. CDR3 length equals 15 residues. The ends lost 5 bases at V and 5 bases at J; junction bases unmatched: 7. Germline V gene data show CDR1 as LNHDA and CDR2 as SQIVND (reference sequence). CDR3: CASSPPSGGTGELFF. CDR3 nucleotide sequence: TGTGCCAGTAGTCCTCCAAGCGGGGGAACCGGGGAGCTGTTTTTT.

V gene TRBV7-9 combines with J gene TRBJ2-7; TRBD1 matches at 7 bases. Per germline, CDR1 SEHNR and CDR2 FQNEAQ (reference sequence). The CDR3 is made up of 15 amino acids. J was trimmed by 4 bases and V by 1 base; bases with no gene match: 7. This CDR3 reads CASSLVGGPLYEQYF. In DNA form, the CDR3 reads TGTGCCAGCAGCTTAGTAGGGGGCCCATTATACGAGCAGTACTTC.

The chain joins TRBV25-1 to TRBJ1-1; TRBD1 aligns across 11 bases. V lost 2 bases and J lost 10; bases outside the gene matches: 12. Germline CDR1 and CDR2: MGHDK and SYGVNS. This CDR3 is 16 amino acids long. Here the CDR3 reads CASSEGQGAWSLGAFF. CDR3 nucleotide sequence: TGTGCCAGCAGTGAAGGACAGGGGGCCTGGAGTTTAGGAGCTTTCTTT.

With respect to this clone: One end of the junction fails to match germline, which may point to a read error. Written as DNA, the CDR3 is TGTGCCAGCAGTTACCCGCAGGGGGCGCGGGGCAATGAGCAGCTCTTC. Its translation is CASSYPQGARGNEQLF. The chain is built from TRBV6-6 and TRBJ2-1, with TRBD1 identical over 8 bases. Germline values: CDR1 MNHNY, CDR2 SVGAGI (reference sequence). CDR3 length equals 16 residues.

This clone was counted a few times. The genes are TRBV5-4 and TRBJ2-5; 7 bases line up with TRBD2. V lost 7 bases, J lost 1 base, and 7 bases stayed unmatched. The CDR3 sequence is 14 residues long. Germline V lookup: CDR1 SGHNT, CDR2 YYREEE (reference sequence). CDR3 in amino acids: CASGDGGTQETQYF. In DNA form, the CDR3 reads TGTGCCAGCGGGGACGGGGGGACCCAAGAGACCCAGTACTTC.

This chain connects TRBV18 to TRBJ1-2; TRBD1 is a possible D gene (6 bases). Trimming stripped 2 bases from V and 7 bases from J, with 17 bases between. The germline CDR1 and CDR2 sequences are KGHSH and LQKENI. The CDR3 is 15 amino acids. The CDR3 DNA sequence: TGTGCCAGCTCACCAATCCCGGGACAAGGAACTGGCTACACCTTC. Encoded protein: CASSPIPGQGTGYTF.

The V gene is TRBV7-9, the J gene TRBJ2-3, with D tentatively TRBD1 (5 bases). CDR3 size: 17 residues. Germline V CDR1 and CDR2: SEHNR, FQNEAQ (reference sequence). V lost 0 bases and J 0 bases, leaving 13 bases between the germline ends. The chain's CDR3 is CASSLAGHPHSTDTQYF. The CDR3 nucleotides read TGTGCCAGCAGCTTAGCCGGACACCCCCATAGCACAGATACGCAGTATTTT.

This sequence joins TRBV3-1 (or the pseudogene TRBV3-2) and TRBJ1-5; D is unresolved. CDR3 length: 17 residues. CDR1 LGHDT and CDR2 YNNKEL come from the germline V gene (reference sequence). Between the trimmed V and J ends, which lost 1 base and 1 base, there was a span of 14 bases. CDR3 loop: CASSQGDWGRSNQPQHF. CDR3 DNA sequence: TGTGCCAGCAGCCAAGGGGATTGGGGAAGGAGCAATCAGCCCCAGCATTTT.

The rearrangement joins TRBV28 to TRBJ1-3; weak D call: TRBD1 (5 bases). CDR1 and CDR2 (germline): MDHEN, SYDVKM. The CDR3 runs to 14 residues. The V end lost 7 bases, the J end lost 4 bases, and 14 bases lay between the germline ends. In nucleotides, the CDR3 is TGTGCCAGCACCTCGGGACCGTCGGGAAACACCATATATTTT. Its translation: CASTSGPSGNTIYF.

A single count supports this clone. The V gene is TRBV7-9, the J gene TRBJ2-2; D is possibly TRBD1 (6 bases). V lost 5 bases and J lost 1, with 8 bases in between. Per germline, CDR1 SEHNR and CDR2 FQNEAQ (reference sequence). CDR3 length: 14 residues. DNA of the CDR3: TGTGCCAGCAGCCCGGACAGGAACACCGGGGAGCTGTTTTTT. It codes for CASSPDRNTGELFF.

The CDR3 nucleotides are TGTGCCAGCAGCCCGACCGGGATTATCAAAGGGGGTGAGCAGTTCTTC. This sequence encodes CASSPTGIIKGGEQFF. The chain has TRBV11-2 and TRBJ2-1, with TRBD1 as a possible D gene (6 bases). Trimming took 5 bases from V and 9 from J, leaving 23 bases between them. This CDR3 spans 16 amino acids. Germline V lookup: CDR1 SGHAT, CDR2 FQNNGV.

This clone was seen only a few times. V usage is TRBV2 and J usage is TRBJ1-5; 7 nucleotides align to TRBD1. The CDR3 is made up of 14 amino acids. V gave up 7 bases and J gave up 6 bases; unmatched junction bases: 9. From germline, CDR1 is SNHLY and CDR2 FYNNEI. The CDR3 bases are TGTGCCAGCATAGACAGGGCTGGAAGTCAGCCCCAGCATTTT. Amino acid sequence: CASIDRAGSQPQHF.

The J gene is TRBJ1-1, the V gene TRBV1; the table's D call, TRBD1, has no DNA check behind it. TRBV1 is an annotated pseudogene. The CDR3 spans 18 residues. The DNA of the CDR3 is TGCACCAGCAGCCAATATCCGGGACAGAGGTCCGGGCGGACTGAAGCTTTCTTT. Protein: CTSSQYPGQRSGRTEAFF.

Here the CDR3 reads CASTVENYGYTF. CDR3 nucleotides: TGTGCTAGTACAGTGGAGAACTATGGCTACACCTTC. This chain links TRBV12-5 with TRBJ1-2, with D unresolved. Germline lookup yields CDR1 LGHNT and CDR2 FRNRAP. The CDR3 is 12 residues long. The V end was cut by 8 bases, the J end by 2 bases, with 9 bases between.

The chain carries TRBV5-1 and TRBJ2-3; D remains unclear. The V and J ends lost 3 bases and 6 bases respectively, with 11 bases between them. CDR1 and CDR2 from the germline V gene are SGHRS and YFSETQ. The length of the CDR3 is 13 residues. The CDR3 DNA sequence: TGCGCCAGCAGCTCCACGATGGATGATACGCAGTATTTT. Translation: CASSSTMDDTQYF.

The chain joins TRBV5-1 to TRBJ1-1; 7 bases map to TRBD1. Germline V gene data show CDR1 as SGHRS and CDR2 as YFSETQ. CDR3 length equals 15 residues. Trimming cost V 3 bases and J 0 bases; bases outside gene matches: 5. The DNA of the CDR3 is TGCGCCAGCAGCTGGGAACAGGGGCTGAACACTGAAGCTTTCTTT. Its protein product is CASSWEQGLNTEAFF. Based on the CDR3 plus reference TRBV5-1 and TRBJ1-1, the full variable domain is KAGVTQTPRYLIKTRGQQVTLSCSPISGHRSVSWYQQTPGQGLQFLFEYFSETQRNKGNFPGRFSGRQFSNSRSEMNVSTLELGDSALYLCASSWEQGLNTEAFFGQGTRLTVV.

The J gene is TRBJ1-2, the V gene TRBV29-1; D is unresolved. This CDR3 is built from 14 residues. Germline V gene data show CDR1 as SQVTM and CDR2 as ANQGSEA. V shed 4 bases and J shed 6 bases, with 18 bases lying between them. Here the CDR3 DNA reads TGCAGCGTTGTGGTAGGGCACATCCCGCATGGCTACACCTTC. Amino acids: CSVVVGHIPHGYTF.

The V gene is TRBV18, the J gene TRBJ1-5; 7 bases match TRBD1. The trim removed 4 bases at V and 3 bases at J, leaving 3 bases unmatched. This CDR3 region has 14 residues. Per germline, CDR1 KGHSH and CDR2 LQKENI. The CDR3 sequence is CASSQGAANQPQHF. CDR3 coding DNA: TGTGCCAGCTCACAGGGGGCTGCCAATCAGCCCCAGCATTTT.